This T cell receptor beta chain was recorded in a study of shared clonotypes between healthy human individuals. TCRdb keeps only in-frame clones here, not all; method: immunoSEQ multiplex PCR. The sample lists fewer than 1.6 million clones; 98% were seen once. This CDR3 region has 15 residues. Germline V CDR1 and CDR2: SGDLS, YYNGEE. The V segment lost 3 bases and the J segment 1 base; nucleotides outside the gene matches: 6. V is TRBV9 and J is TRBJ2-5, with 7 bases aligning to TRBD1. Sequences were obtained from naive CD4+ T cells sorted from blood. Subset described: CD45RA+ positively selected. The clonotype comes from a man between 25 and 39 years old in good health. CDR3 sequence (DNA): TGTGCCAGCAGCGCAAAAGGGGGCTCCCAAGAGACCCAGTACTTC. As protein: CASSAKGGSQETQYF.